Shown below are 19 T cell receptor beta chains from a single sample sequenced in a study of T-cell reconstitution after alpha-beta-depleted transplantation in children. It was with unique molecular identifiers that the TCRbeta library was prepared. Each CDR3 protein gets one entry after TCRdb re-called the PCR reads with MiXCR. Altogether hundreds of thousands of distinct CDR3 sequences are present, 12% being singletons, with the ten largest covering around 2.5%. The sequencing used PBMCs from the stem cell graft donor, collected from the stem cell graft. Source of these receptors: a human donor who donated a stem cell graft to a child with acute lymphoblastic leukemia.

This clonotype was counted a single time. The V gene is TRBV11-2, the J gene TRBJ2-3; TRBD2 matches 9 bases. Germline CDR1 is SGHAT and CDR2 is FQNNGV. The CDR3 is 16 residues long. Losses at the gene ends were 0 bases for V and 2 bases for J; bases not matched to a gene: 3. DNA of the CDR3: TGTGCCAGCAGCTTAGAGGGCGGGGGGGCCACAGATACGCAGTATTTT. Residues: CASSLEGGGATDTQYF.

This clonotype was observed a handful of times. The V gene is TRBV18, the J gene TRBJ2-5; 12 nucleotides match TRBD2. Germline-derived CDR1 and CDR2 are KGHSH and LQKENI. The CDR3 sequence is 16 residues long. V was clipped by 4 bases and J by 3 bases; unmatched bases: 6. The CDR3 DNA sequence: TGTGCCAGCTCACTCGCCCGGACTAGCGGGGAAGAGACCCAGTACTTC. Translated, it gives CASSLARTSGEETQYF.

This clonotype was detected ten times or more. The V call is TRBV24-1, the J call TRBJ1-2; a possible D gene is TRBD1 (5 bases). Trimming removed 0 bases at V and 5 bases at J, with 18 bases between. CDR3 size: 17 residues. Germline CDR1 KGHDR, CDR2 SFDVKD. The CDR3 sequence: CATSDLRAGTRDYGYTF. The CDR3 nucleotides are TGTGCCACCAGTGATTTGCGTGCAGGGACCAGGGATTATGGCTACACCTTC.

The sample holds many counts of this clonotype. The chain links TRBV7-9 to TRBJ2-6; TRBD1 matches 8 bases. This CDR3 is 17 amino acids long. The germline CDR1 and CDR2 sequences are SEHNR and FQNEAQ (reference sequence). Losses at the gene ends were 5 bases for V and 0 bases for J; bases not matched to a gene: 6. This CDR3 is CASSPGTGSSGANVLTF. CDR3 bases: TGTGCCAGCAGCCCCGGGACAGGTAGCTCTGGGGCCAACGTCCTGACTTTC. Full variable domain (remainder filled in from reference TRBV7-9 and TRBJ2-6): DTGVSQNPRHKITKRGQNVTFRCDPISEHNRLYWYRQTLGQGPEFLTYFQNEAQLEKSRLLSDRFSAERPKGSFSTLEIQRTEQGDSAMYLCASSPGTGSSGANVLTFGAGSRLTVL.

This clonotype was counted ten times or more. The rearrangement uses TRBV29-1 and TRBJ2-1; D gene unclear. Trimming took 5 bases from V and 5 from J, leaving 13 bases between them. Germline V gives CDR1 SQVTM, CDR2 ANQGSEA. This CDR3 region has 13 residues. Written as DNA, the CDR3 is TGCAGCGTTTGGGCTAGTCCCCACAATGAGCAGTTCTTC. Translation gives CSVWASPHNEQFF.

The V call is TRBV20-1, the J call TRBJ2-1, with 14 positions matching TRBD2. The CDR3 covers 14 residues. Germline CDR1 DFQATT, CDR2 SNEGSKA (reference sequence). The ends lost 6 bases at V and 10 bases at J; junction bases unmatched: 8. CDR3 nucleotides: TGCAGTGCGCGACTAGCGGGGGGGATCGGGGAGCAGTTCTTC. Encoded protein: CSARLAGGIGEQFF.

This clonotype was seen at least ten times. The chain links TRBV20-1 to TRBJ2-1, with TRBD1 matching over 10 bases. V gave up 8 bases and J gave up 4 bases; unmatched junction bases: 2. The CDR3 contains 12 residues. Germline V gene lookup returns CDR1 DFQATT and CDR2 SNEGSKA (reference sequence). The CDR3 coding sequence is TGCAGTTGGGACAGGGGTTACAATGAGCAGTTCTTC. It yields the protein CSWDRGYNEQFF.

Many counts were recorded for this clonotype. The chain links TRBV18 to TRBJ1-5; no clear D gene. Deletions cut 5 bases from V and 1 base from J, with 12 bases between. The germline CDR1 and CDR2 sequences are KGHSH and LQKENI. This CDR3 is 15 amino acids long. The CDR3 DNA sequence: TGTGCCAGCTCAGCAAGCCCGGTAAGCAATCAGCCCCAGCATTTT. Residues: CASSASPVSNQPQHF.

There are a few counts of this clonotype. The V and J genes are TRBV20-1 and TRBJ2-7; 9 bases are shared with TRBD2. Trimming at V came to 5 bases and at J to 6 bases, leaving 8 bases not matched to a gene. Germline CDR1 is DFQATT and CDR2 is SNEGSKA (reference sequence). The CDR3 length is 13 residues. The CDR3 region has the DNA TGCAGTGCTGGGACTAGCACCCGTTCCGAGCAGTACTTC. Translated: CSAGTSTRSEQYF.

With regard to this clonotype: It may be a read error: a sequence one base away is much more abundant. Written as DNA, the CDR3 is TGTGCCACCTTCAATCAGGAGATTTATGGCTACACCTTC. Protein sequence: CATFNQEIYGYTF. This chain joins TRBV28 and TRBJ1-2; D is uncertain. V lost 10 bases and J lost 5, with 17 bases in between. The CDR3 is 13 amino acids. CDR1 and CDR2 (germline): MDHEN, SYDVKM.

At least ten counts were recorded for this clonotype. The chain links TRBV4-3 to TRBJ2-1; the D is unclear. The CDR3 consists of 14 residues. Germline CDR1 and CDR2: LGHNA and YSLEER. The V gene lost 0 bases and the J gene lost 5 bases, with 8 bases spanning the gap. CDR3 loop: CASSQDREHNEQFF. For the CDR3, the DNA is TGCGCCAGCAGCCAAGATCGTGAGCACAATGAGCAGTTCTTC.

This clonotype has at least ten counts. The chain recombines TRBV5-5 with TRBJ1-2; D gene uncertain. Trimming cost V 4 bases and J 2 bases, with 12 bases left between them. The CDR3 runs 14 residues. Germline values: CDR1 SGHKS, CDR2 YYEKEE (reference sequence). Here the CDR3 DNA reads TGTGCCAGCAGCCCTCGAGGATCCAACTATGGCTACACCTTC. Translating gives CASSPRGSNYGYTF.

This clonotype was observed a handful of times. The V gene is TRBV30, the J gene TRBJ1-1, with D maybe TRBD1 (6 bases). Germline V lookup: CDR1 GTSNPN, CDR2 SVGIG (reference sequence). The CDR3 length is 13 residues. The V end was cut by 0 bases, the J end by 6 bases, with 11 bases between. The CDR3 DNA reads TGTGCCTGGAGTGTGCAGGGGTTCGCTGAAGCTTTCTTT. It encodes CAWSVQGFAEAFF.

This clonotype was recorded at least ten times. V and J are TRBV27 and TRBJ2-5; TRBD1 or TRBD2 may be the D gene (6 bases each). The V gene lost 0 bases and the J gene lost 10 bases, with 21 bases spanning the gap. The CDR3 covers 16 residues. Germline loops: CDR1 MNHEY, CDR2 SMNVEV (reference sequence). CDR3 amino acids: CASSLSWGERGKRQYF. The CDR3 nucleotides are TGTGCCAGCAGTTTATCTTGGGGGGAAAGGGGGAAACGCCAGTACTTC.

This clonotype was seen many times. The CDR3 protein is CASSGFPNTEAFF. The CDR3 coding sequence is TGTGCCAGCAGCGGATTCCCGAACACTGAAGCTTTCTTT. The J gene is TRBJ1-1, the V gene TRBV7-9; D not certain. Germline V lookup: CDR1 SEHNR, CDR2 FQNEAQ (reference sequence). The CDR3 spans 13 residues. With 5 bases removed from V and 1 base from J, the gap between germline ends came to 8 bases.

The rearrangement links TRBV4-2 to TRBJ2-2; no clear D. CDR3 size: 16 residues. Germline CDR1 is LGHNA and CDR2 is YNFKEQ. Trimming stripped 4 bases from V and 4 bases from J, with 16 bases between. CDR3 in DNA: TGTGCCAGCAGCCGCGAAATGGCCCCAGGCACCGGGGAGCTGTTTTTT. Its protein is CASSREMAPGTGELFF.

J is TRBJ1-5 and V is TRBV30, with D possibly TRBD1 on 6 matching bases. CDR3 length: 13 amino acids. Germline CDR1 is GTSNPN and CDR2 is SVGIG (reference sequence). Trimming shortened V by 2 bases and J by 6 bases, and 11 bases separated the two germline ends. CDR3 sequence: CAWSRGQVQPQHF. CDR3 sequence (DNA): TGTGCCTGGAGTCGGGGACAAGTTCAGCCCCAGCATTTT. Filled out from reference TRBV30 and TRBJ1-5, the complete variable domain reads SQTIHQWPATLVQPVGSPLSLECTVEGTSNPNLYWYRQAAGRGLQLLFYSVGIGQISSEVPQNLSASRPQDRQFILSSKKLLLSDSGFYLCAWSRGQVQPQHFGDGTRLSIL.

Ten or more counts support this clonotype. This rearrangement joins TRBV20-1 to TRBJ2-3; D remains ambiguous. V was shortened by 2 bases and J by 4 bases, with 13 bases between the two germline ends. Germline values: CDR1 DFQATT, CDR2 SNEGSKA (reference sequence). CDR3 length: 14 amino acids. CDR3 DNA sequence: TGCAGTGCTAGAACGATCCTCTACCCAGATACGCAGTATTTT. Amino acids: CSARTILYPDTQYF.

This clonotype was picked up many times. The CDR3: CASRLYRQGNSYEQYF. CDR3 bases: TGTGCCAGCCGACTCTACCGACAGGGGAATAGTTACGAGCAGTACTTC. The rearrangement uses TRBV6-5 and TRBJ2-7; TRBD1 matches at 8 bases. V shed 8 bases and J 4 bases; nucleotides not matched to a gene: 16. This CDR3 spans 16 amino acids. From germline, CDR1 is MNHEY and CDR2 SVGAGI.